This T cell receptor (beta chain) comes out of a study of PD-1 blockade in classical Hodgkin lymphoma. Time point noted: cycle 4 day 1 (C4D1), after 5 to 7 weeks of nivolumab. All trial patients relapsed after autologous stem cell transplantation. In the case of this clone: No antigen is known for it.

Germline CDR1 and CDR2: SGHAT and FQNNGV. V was clipped by 2 bases and J by 0 bases; unmatched bases: 3. The CDR3 extends over 18 amino acids. TCRdb's copy holds only in-frame clones and misses some; the assay was immunoSEQ multiplex PCR. Of about 110,000 clones listed, over 85% are singletons. General study points: When set against healthy donors, newly diagnosed patients were reported to show lower baseline TCR diversity. A significant rise in TCR diversity was seen by C4D1 for CD4+ cells but not for CD8+ cells. Newly diagnosed and completely responding patients shared comparable baseline diversity.

This material consisted of peripheral blood mononuclear cells (PBMCs), taken before the fourth cycle of nivolumab. The chain links TRBV11-2 to TRBJ2-6; TRBD2 agrees at 11 bases. This receptor was taken from a human donor with classical Hodgkin lymphoma. This CDR3 reads CASSLRLAGSSGANVLTF. The CDR3, as DNA: TGTGCCAGCAGCTTAAGACTAGCGGGAAGCTCTGGGGCCAACGTCCTGACTTTC.